These 25 T cell receptor beta chains were all obtained from the same sample, sequenced in a study of Graves' ophthalmopathy and Graves' hyperthyroidism. RNA transcripts were the template, and TCR beta CDR3 regions were amplified from them. HTBI primers served in a first-round RT-PCR, which a second-round multiplex PCR followed. TCRdb reprocessed the multiplex PCR reads via MiXCR and lists one record per CDR3 protein. The profile shows some 370,000 distinct CDR3 sequences, approximately 17% of them singletons. The material sequenced was peripheral blood. The receptors originated from an adult woman with stable Graves' hyperthyroidism.

This clonotype has a count of ten or more. The V gene is TRBV27, the J gene TRBJ2-5, with 10 bases lining up with TRBD2. The CDR3 contains 14 residues. V lost 6 bases, J lost 4 bases, and 5 bases stayed unmatched. Looked up from germline, CDR1 is MNHEY and CDR2 is SMNVEV (reference sequence). CDR3 sequence: CASRRLAGLETQYF. The CDR3 nucleotides are TGTGCCAGCAGGCGACTAGCGGGTTTAGAGACCCAGTACTTC.

The sample holds many counts of this clonotype. The J gene is TRBJ2-5, the V gene TRBV2, with no clear D. Germline V lookup: CDR1 SNHLY, CDR2 FYNNEI. The CDR3 totals 12 residues. Between the trimmed V and J ends, which lost 3 bases and 4 bases, there was a span of 6 bases. This CDR3 reads CASSDWLETQYF. The CDR3 DNA reads as TGTGCCAGCAGTGACTGGTTAGAGACCCAGTACTTC.

Many counts were recorded for this clonotype. The chain uses TRBV30 and TRBJ1-1, with no clear D. Deletions cut 1 base from V and 5 bases from J, with 17 bases between. This CDR3 contains 15 residues. Germline values: CDR1 GTSNPN, CDR2 SVGIG (reference sequence). The CDR3 loop reads CAWSGSKALRTEAFF. The DNA for the CDR3 is TGTGCCTGGAGTGGTTCGAAGGCCCTGAGGACTGAAGCTTTCTTT.

In this sample, this clonotype turned up many times. The rearrangement uses TRBV12-3 or TRBV12-4 and TRBJ2-5, with D unresolved. The V gene lost 7 bases and the J gene lost 4 bases, with 13 bases spanning the gap. CDR3 length equals 13 residues. CDR3 in amino acids: CASTLESGETQYF. CDR3 sequence (DNA): TGTGCCAGCACCTTAGAATCAGGAGAGACCCAGTACTTC.

The chain links TRBV7-9 to TRBJ2-7, with 8 bases fitting TRBD1. Looked up from germline, CDR1 is SEHNR and CDR2 is FQNEAQ (reference sequence). The CDR3 runs to 14 residues. J gave up 3 bases and V 4 bases, and 5 bases lay outside the gene matches. The CDR3, as DNA: TGTGCCAGCAGCTCGGACAGGGCCCGCTACGAGCAGTACTTC. Translating it yields CASSSDRARYEQYF.

This clonotype was counted ten times or more. The rearrangement joins TRBV28 to TRBJ1-5, with D maybe TRBD1 (5 bases). Trimming stripped 4 bases from V and 4 bases from J, with 14 bases between. CDR1 is MDHEN and CDR2 is SYDVKM in the germline V gene. The length of the CDR3 is 15 residues. CDR3 protein: CASSSRDGWNQPQHF. The CDR3 region has the DNA TGTGCCAGCAGTTCCCGGGACGGCTGGAATCAGCCCCAGCATTTT.

Ten or more counts support this clonotype. V and J are TRBV20-1 and TRBJ2-7; TRBD1 is a possible D gene (6 bases). CDR1 is DFQATT, CDR2 SNEGSKA, per germline (reference sequence). Trimming took off 3 bases at V and 2 bases at J, with 20 bases between the two ends. The CDR3 has 16 amino acids. In DNA form, the CDR3 reads TGCAGTGCTAGGGACTCGACAGGCACACTAGCCTACGAGCAGTACTTC. Translating gives CSARDSTGTLAYEQYF.

The chain recombines TRBV19 with TRBJ1-1, with unresolved D. The ends were cut back, 4 bases at V and 0 bases at J, with 12 bases in the middle. Germline V CDR1 and CDR2: LNHDA, SQIVND (reference sequence). The length of the CDR3 is 15 residues. The CDR3 loop is CASSTRGGMNTEAFF. The CDR3 DNA follows: TGTGCCAGTAGTACGCGCGGCGGGATGAACACTGAAGCTTTCTTT.

This clonotype was picked up a small number of times. The junction shows a germline mismatch at one end, possibly a read error. This chain links TRBV27 with TRBJ2-5, with TRBD2 matching over 9 bases. The CDR3 spans 16 residues. Germline-derived CDR1 and CDR2 are MNHEY and SMNVEV (reference sequence). The CDR3 DNA reads as TGTGCCAGCAGTTTATCGTCTAGCGGGACGGAAGAGACCAAGTACTTC. Translated: CASSLSSSGTEETKYF.

Ten or more counts support this clonotype. CDR3 coding DNA: TGTGCCAGCAGTTTGATGACAGGGGGCAGTCAGCCCCAGCATTTT. This gives the protein CASSLMTGGSQPQHF. The V and J genes are TRBV12-3 or TRBV12-4 and TRBJ1-5, with TRBD1 matching 10 bases. The V and J ends lost 3 bases and 6 bases, in that order; junction bases with no gene match: 5. This CDR3 comprises 15 residues.

This clonotype has ten or more counts. J is TRBJ2-7 and V is TRBV19; D gene uncertain. This CDR3 is built from 13 residues. Looked up from germline, CDR1 is LNHDA and CDR2 is SQIVND (reference sequence). V was clipped by 3 bases and J by 7 bases, with 13 bases between them. The CDR3 DNA sequence: TGTGCCAGTAGTATGATCGGTCGTAAAGAGCAGTACTTC. It translates to CASSMIGRKEQYF.

The table lists this clonotype with many counts. The J gene is TRBJ2-7, the V gene TRBV28, with a tentative D call TRBD1 (5 bases). Looked up from germline, CDR1 is MDHEN and CDR2 is SYDVKM. Between the trimmed V and J ends, which lost 5 bases and 0 bases, there was a span of 14 bases. The CDR3 totals 15 residues. CDR3 DNA sequence: TGTGCCAGCAGTCCCCTGGGTGACAGCTCCTACGAGCAGTACTTC. Amino acids: CASSPLGDSSYEQYF.

Many counts were recorded for this clonotype. The V gene is TRBV5-1, the J gene TRBJ1-6; D not certain. Trimming cost V 2 bases and J 7 bases, with 10 bases left between them. Germline CDR1 SGHRS, CDR2 YFSETQ. The length of the CDR3 is 14 residues. In DNA form, the CDR3 reads TGCGCCAGCAGCTTCGATGCGGGAAATTCACCCCTCCACTTT. Its protein is CASSFDAGNSPLHF.

This clonotype occurred many times. The chain links TRBV19 to TRBJ2-5; the D gene is possibly TRBD1 (5 bases). Germline CDR1 reads LNHDA; CDR2 reads SQIVND (reference sequence). The CDR3 contains 15 residues. With 3 bases removed from V and 5 bases from J, the gap between germline ends came to 16 bases. As DNA, the CDR3 is TGTGCCAGTAGTATGGGGCCAGCGCGGTGGGAGACCCAGTACTTC. This sequence encodes CASSMGPARWETQYF. The complete variable domain, with remaining parts taken from reference TRBV19 and TRBJ2-5, reads DGGITQSPKYLFRKEGQNVTLSCEQNLNHDAMYWYRQDPGQGLRLIYYSQIVNDFQKGDIAEGYSVSREKKESFPLTVTSAQKNPTAFYLCASSMGPARWETQYFGPGTRLLVL.

There are many counts of this clonotype. This sequence joins TRBV5-1 and TRBJ2-7; D not certain. This CDR3 has 12 residues. From germline, CDR1 is SGHRS and CDR2 YFSETQ. With 5 bases removed from V and 3 bases from J, the gap between germline ends came to 9 bases. The CDR3 DNA reads TGCGCCAGCAGTGGAACCAGCTACGAGCAGTACTTC. As protein: CASSGTSYEQYF.

In this sample, this clonotype turned up many times. The chain carries TRBV7-8 and TRBJ1-1; the D gene is possibly TRBD1 (6 bases). There are 12 residues in the CDR3. The ends were cut back, 5 bases at V and 6 bases at J, with 10 bases in the middle. The V gene's germline CDR1 is SGHVS and CDR2 FQNEAQ. CDR3 nucleotide sequence: TGTGCCAGCAGCGCTGGACAGTCTGAAGCTTTCTTT. This sequence encodes CASSAGQSEAFF.

In its sample, this clonotype was seen a few times. The chain is built from TRBV29-1 and TRBJ1-6; weak D call: TRBD1 (5 bases). Germline loops: CDR1 SQVTM, CDR2 ANQGSEA. The CDR3 spans 12 residues. V gave up 7 bases and J gave up 7 bases, with 11 bases separating them. CDR3 residues: CSARDGNSPLHF. The CDR3 region has the DNA TGCAGCGCCAGGGACGGGAATTCACCCCTCCACTTT.

This clonotype came up many times. J is TRBJ1-1 and V is TRBV29-1, with TRBD1 identical over 9 bases. Germline loops: CDR1 SQVTM, CDR2 ANQGSEA. The CDR3 covers 12 residues. Germline trimming cut 4 bases from V and 11 bases from J; bases unmatched to any gene: 8. The CDR3 DNA sequence: TGCAGCGTTGTGGGCACAGGGGGCCTGGCTTTCTTT. Translation: CSVVGTGGLAFF.

In its sample, this clonotype was seen many times. The rearrangement uses TRBV6-2 or TRBV6-3 and TRBJ1-3, with 7 bases fitting TRBD1. Unmatched junction bases numbered 6, after V lost 6 bases and J lost 4 bases. The CDR3 has 14 residues. Germline V CDR1 and CDR2: MNHEY, SVGEGT. CDR3 amino acids: CASRKTGIGNTIYF. For the CDR3, the DNA is TGTGCCAGCAGGAAGACAGGGATCGGAAACACCATATATTTT.

In this sample, this clonotype turned up many times. The rearrangement links TRBV2 to TRBJ1-2; 7 bases match TRBD1. Germline lookup yields CDR1 SNHLY and CDR2 FYNNEI. The CDR3 covers 15 residues. V lost 2 bases and J lost 1; bases outside the gene matches: 4. CDR3 residues: CASSEPGTVNYGYTF. The CDR3 nucleotides read TGTGCCAGCAGTGAACCTGGGACAGTTAACTATGGCTACACCTTC.

This clonotype appeared many times. V and J are TRBV6-1 and TRBJ2-7, with D uncertain. Germline CDR1 MNHNS, CDR2 SASEGT. V dropped 1 base and J dropped 6 bases, with 13 bases sitting between them. The CDR3 runs 14 residues. CDR3 in DNA: TGTGCCAGCAGTGAAGATGTGGAAATCCGCGAGCAGTACTTC. It is translated as CASSEDVEIREQYF.

This clonotype appeared many times. The V call is TRBV6-1, the J call TRBJ2-2, with D possibly being TRBD2 (6 bases). Germline CDR1 is MNHNS and CDR2 is SASEGT. This CDR3 is 15 amino acids long. Trimming took off 3 bases at V and 6 bases at J, with 14 bases between the two ends. The CDR3 sequence is CASSERRGNAGELFF. DNA of the CDR3: TGTGCCAGCAGTGAGAGGAGGGGAAATGCCGGGGAGCTGTTTTTT.

In the case of this clonotype: A much more abundant neighbour one base away suggests this may be a read error. J is TRBJ2-4 and V is TRBV28; 7 positions agree with TRBD2. The V gene's germline CDR1 is MDHEN and CDR2 SYDVKM. The CDR3 has 15 amino acids. V dropped 4 bases and J dropped 1; count of bases not matched to a gene: 4. CDR3 loop: CASSSLGGAKNIQYF. The DNA of the CDR3 is TGTGCCAGCAGTTCACTCGGGGGGGCCAAAAACATTCAGTACTTC.

The V gene is TRBV12-3 or TRBV12-4, the J gene TRBJ2-7; TRBD1 matches 8 bases. V lost 5 bases and J lost 6; bases outside the gene matches: 9. CDR3 length: 14 amino acids. The CDR3 loop is CASSTGGPTSEQYF. For the CDR3, the DNA is TGTGCCAGCAGTACAGGGGGTCCGACCTCCGAGCAGTACTTC.

Only a few counts were recorded for this clonotype. The chain recombines TRBV11-2 with TRBJ2-3; D assignment may be TRBD1 or TRBD2 (6 bases each). Trimming left V 8 bases short and J 3 bases short, with 15 bases between. This CDR3 contains 14 residues. Germline CDR1 SGHAT, CDR2 FQNNGV. For the CDR3, the DNA is TGTGCCAGCGAGAGGGGGGTTTGGACAGATACGCAGTATTTT. It encodes CASERGVWTDTQYF.